This T cell receptor (beta chain) was found in a study of blood T cells in healthy people across ages. Study findings and constraints: Higher naive T cell percentage went strongly together with higher TCR beta diversity. PBMCs were not sorted, which prevented a conclusive comparison of naive versus antigen-experienced cells.

Looked up from germline, CDR1 is DFQATT and CDR2 is SNEGSKA (reference sequence). Trimming cost V 2 bases and J 4 bases, with 9 bases left between them. The CDR3 sequence is 12 residues long. Ten or more counts support this clonotype. Antigen: not known. A sample-barcoded 5' primer and a J-beta primer mix were used in a second PCR of about 6 to 11 cycles. One entry per CDR3 protein, called by TCRdb with MiXCR from the 5' RACE reads. The sample shows about 570,000 distinct CDR3 sequences, about 28% of them seen only once. The sample was also linked to a second study, of T cells of mothers and their children.

The source material was blood. The V gene is TRBV20-1, the J gene TRBJ2-7; no firm D call. This clonotype originated in a boy between 2 and 10 years old in good health. In nucleotides, the CDR3 is TGCAGTGCTAGATTGACGGAGTACGAGCAGTACTTC. Residues: CSARLTEYEQYF.